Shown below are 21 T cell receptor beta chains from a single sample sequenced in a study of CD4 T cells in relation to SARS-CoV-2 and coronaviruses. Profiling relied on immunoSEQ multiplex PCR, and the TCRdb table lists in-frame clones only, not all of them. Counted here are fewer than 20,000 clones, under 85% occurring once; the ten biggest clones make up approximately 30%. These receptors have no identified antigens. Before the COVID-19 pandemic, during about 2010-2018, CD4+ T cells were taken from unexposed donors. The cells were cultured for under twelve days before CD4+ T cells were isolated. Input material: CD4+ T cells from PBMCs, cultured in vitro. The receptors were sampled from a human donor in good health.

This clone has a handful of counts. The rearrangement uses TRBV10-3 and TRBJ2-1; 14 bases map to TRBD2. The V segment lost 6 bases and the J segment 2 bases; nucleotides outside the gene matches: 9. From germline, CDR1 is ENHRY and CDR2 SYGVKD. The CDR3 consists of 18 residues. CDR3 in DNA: TGTGCCATCAGGGCAGGACTAGCGGGAGGCCCAACCTACAATGAGCAGTTCTTC. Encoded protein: CAIRAGLAGGPTYNEQFF.

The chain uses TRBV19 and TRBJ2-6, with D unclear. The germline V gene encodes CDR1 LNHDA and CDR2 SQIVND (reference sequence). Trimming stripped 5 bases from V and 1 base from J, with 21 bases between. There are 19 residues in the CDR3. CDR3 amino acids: CASSPLGELGVSGANVLTF. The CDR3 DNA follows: TGTGCCAGTAGTCCCCTAGGCGAGCTTGGTGTTTCTGGGGCCAACGTCCTGACTTTC.

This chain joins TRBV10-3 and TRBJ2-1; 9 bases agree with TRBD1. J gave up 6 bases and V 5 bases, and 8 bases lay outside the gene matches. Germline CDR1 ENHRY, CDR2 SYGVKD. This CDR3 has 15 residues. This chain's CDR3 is CAISMPGQGGNEQFF. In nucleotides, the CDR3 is TGTGCCATCAGTATGCCGGGACAGGGAGGCAATGAGCAGTTCTTC.

CDR3 loop: CASSDSGISRVGQFF. The CDR3 region has the DNA TGTGCCAGCAGTGACTCAGGGATCTCGAGGGTGGGGCAGTTCTTC. J is TRBJ2-1 and V is TRBV6-4; D possibly corresponds to TRBD2 (5 bases). Trimming shortened V by 0 bases and J by 12 bases, and 18 bases separated the two germline ends. This CDR3 contains 15 residues. CDR1 is MRHNA and CDR2 is SNTAGT in the germline V gene.

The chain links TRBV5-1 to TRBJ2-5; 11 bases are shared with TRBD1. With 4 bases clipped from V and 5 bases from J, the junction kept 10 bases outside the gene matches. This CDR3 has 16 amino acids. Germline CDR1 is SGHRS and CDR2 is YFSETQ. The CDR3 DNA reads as TGCGCCAGCAGCCATGGACAGGGGGCGCAGGTGGAGACCCAGTACTTC. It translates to CASSHGQGAQVETQYF.

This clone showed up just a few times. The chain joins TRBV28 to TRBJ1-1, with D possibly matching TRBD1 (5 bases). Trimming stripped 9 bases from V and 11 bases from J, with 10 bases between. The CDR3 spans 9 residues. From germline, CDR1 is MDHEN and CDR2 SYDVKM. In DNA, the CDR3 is TGTGCCAGGGGGGTTAGGGCTTTCTTT. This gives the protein CARGVRAFF.

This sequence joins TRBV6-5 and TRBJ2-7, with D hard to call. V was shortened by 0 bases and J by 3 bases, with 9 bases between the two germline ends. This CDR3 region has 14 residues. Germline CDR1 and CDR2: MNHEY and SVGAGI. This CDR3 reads CASSYSGLVYEQYF. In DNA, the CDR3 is TGTGCCAGCAGTTACTCAGGGTTAGTCTACGAGCAGTACTTC.

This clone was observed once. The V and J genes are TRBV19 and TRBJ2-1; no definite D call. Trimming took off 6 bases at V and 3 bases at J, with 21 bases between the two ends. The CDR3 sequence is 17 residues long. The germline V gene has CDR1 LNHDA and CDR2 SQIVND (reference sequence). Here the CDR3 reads CASRSSTAQPSYNEQFF. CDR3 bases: TGTGCCAGTAGATCCTCCACAGCCCAACCCAGCTACAATGAGCAGTTCTTC.

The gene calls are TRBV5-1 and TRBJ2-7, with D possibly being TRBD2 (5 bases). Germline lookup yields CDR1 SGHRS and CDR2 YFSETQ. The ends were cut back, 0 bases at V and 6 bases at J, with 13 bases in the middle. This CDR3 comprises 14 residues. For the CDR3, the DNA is TGCGCCAGCAGCTTGGGTTCAGTCCGGGGCGAGCAGTACTTC. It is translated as CASSLGSVRGEQYF.

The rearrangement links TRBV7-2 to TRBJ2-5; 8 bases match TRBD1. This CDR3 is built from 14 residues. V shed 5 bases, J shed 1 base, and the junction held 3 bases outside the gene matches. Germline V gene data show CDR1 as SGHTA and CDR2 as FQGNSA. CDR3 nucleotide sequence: TGTGCCAGCAGCCTAGACAGGGGCCAAGAGACCCAGTACTTC. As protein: CASSLDRGQETQYF.

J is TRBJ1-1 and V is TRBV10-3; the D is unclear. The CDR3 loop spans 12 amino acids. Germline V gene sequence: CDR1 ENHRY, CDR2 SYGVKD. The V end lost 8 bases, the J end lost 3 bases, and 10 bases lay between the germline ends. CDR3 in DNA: TGTGCCATCGGTTCCACGGACACTGAAGCTTTCTTT. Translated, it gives CAIGSTDTEAFF.

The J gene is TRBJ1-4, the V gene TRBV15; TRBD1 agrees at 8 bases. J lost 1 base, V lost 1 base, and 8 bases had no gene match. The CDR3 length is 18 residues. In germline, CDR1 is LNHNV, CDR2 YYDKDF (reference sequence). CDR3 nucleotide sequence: TGTGCCACCAGCAGAGTTGGCAGGGGGCTGGAAACTAATGAAAAACTGTTTTTT. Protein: CATSRVGRGLETNEKLFF.

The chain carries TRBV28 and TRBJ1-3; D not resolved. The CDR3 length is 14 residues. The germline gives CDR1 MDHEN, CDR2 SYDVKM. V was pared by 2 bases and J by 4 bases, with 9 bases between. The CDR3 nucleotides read TGTGCCAGCAGTTTAGTGGAATCCGGAAACACCATATATTTT. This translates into CASSLVESGNTIYF.

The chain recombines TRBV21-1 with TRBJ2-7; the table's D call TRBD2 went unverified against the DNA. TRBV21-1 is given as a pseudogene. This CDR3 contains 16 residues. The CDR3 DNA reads TGTGCCAGCAGCAAAGAAACTCAGGAGGGAACCTACGAGCAGTACTTC. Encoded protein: CASSKETQEGTYEQYF.

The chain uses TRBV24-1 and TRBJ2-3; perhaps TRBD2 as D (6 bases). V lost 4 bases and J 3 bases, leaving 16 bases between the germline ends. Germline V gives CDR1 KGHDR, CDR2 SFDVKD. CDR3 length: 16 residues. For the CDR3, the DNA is TGTGCCACCAGTGAGATCGGGAGTCTGTCGACAGATACGCAGTATTTT. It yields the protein CATSEIGSLSTDTQYF.

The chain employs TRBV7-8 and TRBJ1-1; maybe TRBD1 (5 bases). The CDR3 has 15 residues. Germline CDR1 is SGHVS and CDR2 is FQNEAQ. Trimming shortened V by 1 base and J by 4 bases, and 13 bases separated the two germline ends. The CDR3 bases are TGTGCCAGCAGCTTAGAGGGGATCTTGGGCACTGAAGCTTTCTTT. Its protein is CASSLEGILGTEAFF.

The CDR3 DNA follows: TGTGCCAGTACACCGGGACAGGAAAACTATGGCTACACCTTC. Translating gives CASTPGQENYGYTF. V usage is TRBV19 and J usage is TRBJ1-2, with 8 nucleotides matching TRBD1. J gave up 2 bases and V 7 bases, and 6 bases lay outside the gene matches. CDR3 length: 14 amino acids. Germline CDR1 and CDR2: LNHDA and SQIVND (reference sequence).

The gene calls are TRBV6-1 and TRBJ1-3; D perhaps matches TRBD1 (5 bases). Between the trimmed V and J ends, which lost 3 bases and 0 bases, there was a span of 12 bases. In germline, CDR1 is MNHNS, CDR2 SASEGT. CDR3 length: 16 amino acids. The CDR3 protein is CASSEVWGISGNTIYF. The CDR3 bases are TGTGCCAGCAGTGAGGTTTGGGGGATCTCTGGAAACACCATATATTTT.

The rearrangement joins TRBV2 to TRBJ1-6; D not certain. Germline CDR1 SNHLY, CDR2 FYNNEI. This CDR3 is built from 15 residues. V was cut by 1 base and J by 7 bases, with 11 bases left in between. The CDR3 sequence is CASSEVGSGNSPLHF. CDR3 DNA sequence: TGTGCCAGCAGTGAAGTGGGTTCCGGCAATTCACCCCTCCACTTT.

The CDR3 DNA sequence: TGCGCCAGCAGCTCGACAGGGGGCCCACCTTACGAGCAGTACTTC. It specifies CASSSTGGPPYEQYF. The chain joins TRBV5-1 to TRBJ2-7; the match to TRBD1 covers 10 bases. The V segment lost 3 bases and the J segment 4 bases; nucleotides outside the gene matches: 7. CDR1 and CDR2 from the germline V gene are SGHRS and YFSETQ. This CDR3 region has 15 residues.

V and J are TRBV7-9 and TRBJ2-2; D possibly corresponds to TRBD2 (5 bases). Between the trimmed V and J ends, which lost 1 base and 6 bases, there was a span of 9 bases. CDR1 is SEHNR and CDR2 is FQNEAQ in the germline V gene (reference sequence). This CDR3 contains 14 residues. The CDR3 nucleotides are TGTGCCAGCAGCTTAGGAGGGTTCCCCGGGGAGCTGTTTTTT. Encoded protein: CASSLGGFPGELFF.